The rows below give T cell receptor beta chains drawn from one sample of a study of molecular identifiers for immune sequencing clone quantification. TCRdb recomputed calls from the PCR reads with MiXCR, one row per CDR3 protein. The profile shows under 600,000 distinct CDR3 sequences, 20% to 25% of them singletons. The sequencing sample was made of naive CD8+ T cells from blood, with Jurkat cell RNA spiked in. These receptors were taken from a human donor in good health. Some libraries in this study had Jurkat cell RNA spiked in. Both conserved end residues are part of each CDR3. D genes are given only for firm matches. The listing skips clone size in some rows; elsewhere it reads once, few, many or a size class.

CDR3aa	CDR3nt	j_gene	abundance	d_gene	v_gene
CASIGFGNVLTF	TGTGCCAGCATCGGATTTGGCAACGTCCTGACTTTC	TRBJ2-6	many	.	TRBV28
CASSLGVYEEKLFF	TGTGCCAGCAGCTTGGGAGTGTATGAGGAAAAACTGTTTTTT	TRBJ1-4	many	.	TRBV5-6
CASSQDVGGLVVTDTQYF	TGCGCCAGCAGCCAAGACGTCGGGGGGCTCGTGGTTACAGATACGCAGTATTTT	TRBJ2-3	.	.	TRBV4-1
CASRSAGARTEAFF	TGTGCCAGCAGGAGCGCAGGTGCAAGGACTGAAGCTTTCTTT	TRBJ1-1	few	.	TRBV12-3/TRBV12-4
CVSSPGLAGEYKETQYF	TGTGTCAGCAGTCCGGGACTAGCGGGCGAATATAAAGAGACCCAGTACTTC	TRBJ2-5	.	TRBD2	TRBV6-1
CASSLGSRVGVNQETQHF	TGTGCTAGCAGCTTAGGGTCCCGCGTGGGGGTCAATCAAGAGACCCAGCACTTC	TRBJ2-5	.	.	TRBV7-7
CASSIMGGNQPQHF	TGTGCCAGTAGCATCATGGGGGGCAATCAGCCCCAGCATTTT	TRBJ1-5	few	.	TRBV19
CASSQDLKSGYTF	TGCGCCAGCAGCCAAGATTTGAAGTCGGGCTACACCTTC	TRBJ1-2	few	.	TRBV4-3
CASSLSRSDEKLFF	TGTGCCAGCAGCTTAAGCCGCTCGGATGAAAAACTGTTTTTT	TRBJ1-4	.	.	TRBV7-9
CASSQDRGARRYEQYF	TGCGCCAGCAGCCAAGATCGGGGTGCCAGACGCTACGAGCAGTACTTC	TRBJ2-7	few	.	TRBV4-1
CASSLTNAQSSQYF	TGTGCCAGCAGCCTCACTAATGCCCAGTCGTCCCAGTACTTC	TRBJ2-5	few	.	TRBV6-2/TRBV6-3
CASSLTGATGANVLTF	TGTGCCAGCAGTTTAACAGGGGCAACCGGGGCCAACGTCCTGACTTTC	TRBJ2-6	few	TRBD1	TRBV27
CASSPTSGYGEAYEQYF	TGTGCCAGTAGCCCGACTAGCGGATACGGGGAGGCCTACGAGCAGTACTTC	TRBJ2-7	few	TRBD2	TRBV19
CASRFSRNIGTGDNSPLHF	TGTGCCAGCAGATTTTCCCGTAATATTGGGACAGGGGATAATTCACCCCTCCACTTT	TRBJ1-6	few	TRBD1	TRBV12-3/TRBV12-4
CASSQEPAGFYEQYF	TGCGCCAGCAGCCAAGAACCGGCAGGGTTCTACGAGCAGTACTTC	TRBJ2-7	.	.	TRBV4-1
CASSYTGFSRETQYF	TGTGCCAGCAGCTATACAGGCTTCTCGCGAGAGACCCAGTACTTC	TRBJ2-5	many	.	TRBV5-4
CASSLAYHLSGTDTQYF	TGTGCCAGCAGCTTAGCGTACCACTTAAGCGGGACTGATACGCAGTATTTT	TRBJ2-3	many	TRBD2	TRBV7-2
CASSSGTTNTEAFF	TGTGCCAGCAGCTCCGGGACCACGAACACTGAAGCTTTCTTT	TRBJ1-1	many	.	TRBV7-9
CASSFPSPDTQYF	TGTGCCAGCAGCTTTCCCAGCCCAGATACGCAGTATTTT	TRBJ2-3	.	.	TRBV7-9
CASSLLKSWGLAGADYEQYF	TGTGCCAGCAGCCTATTAAAATCGTGGGGGCTAGCGGGGGCCGACTACGAGCAGTACTTC	TRBJ2-7	once	TRBD2	TRBV7-2
CASSSTDWDGYTF	TGTGCCAGTAGTAGCACGGATTGGGATGGCTACACCTTC	TRBJ1-2	.	.	TRBV19
CASSQLTSGGADETQYF	TGTGCCAGCAGCCAATTGACTAGCGGGGGGGCCGATGAGACCCAGTACTTC	TRBJ2-5	many	TRBD2	TRBV3-1
CSARPISGAFYGYTF	TGCAGTGCTAGACCCATTTCGGGCGCATTCTATGGCTACACCTTC	TRBJ1-2	many	.	TRBV20-1
CASSPSTLTPYEQYF	TGTGCCAGCAGCCCCTCGACCCTTACCCCATATGAGCAGTACTTC	TRBJ2-7	.	.	TRBV7-9
CASSLGQAGNTEAFF	TGTGCCAGCAGCTTAGGACAGGCTGGGAACACTGAAGCTTTCTTT	TRBJ1-1	few	TRBD1	TRBV2
CASSKASGTLNTEAFF	TGTGCCAGCAGCAAAGCCTCCGGGACACTGAACACTGAAGCTTTCTTT	TRBJ1-1	few	.	TRBV7-6
CASSLIQGYQPQHF	TGTGCCAGCAGTTTAATCCAGGGTTATCAGCCCCAGCATTTT	TRBJ1-5	few	.	TRBV12-3/TRBV12-4
CATRLAGGDEQYF	TGTGCCACGCGTCTGGCGGGAGGGGACGAGCAGTACTTC	TRBJ2-7	few	TRBD2	TRBV27
CASSYSGDRNEQFF	TGTGCCAGCAGTTATAGCGGGGACCGCAATGAGCAGTTCTTC	TRBJ2-1	.	TRBD2	TRBV27
CASSYGRLNQPQHF	TGTGCCAGCAGTTACGGTCGGTTGAATCAGCCCCAGCATTTT	TRBJ1-5	many	.	TRBV6-2/TRBV6-3
CASQLFLNYQETQYF	TGTGCCAGCCAACTATTTCTTAACTACCAAGAGACCCAGTACTTC	TRBJ2-5	few	.	TRBV6-5
CASTLRGAGDPYNEQFF	TGTGCCAGCACCCTCAGGGGAGCGGGAGACCCCTACAATGAGCAGTTCTTC	TRBJ2-1	.	TRBD2	TRBV27
CASSQVTGGVRETQYF	TGCGCCAGCAGCCAAGTTACCGGGGGGGTAAGAGAGACCCAGTACTTC	TRBJ2-5	.	TRBD2	TRBV4-1
CASSGPGTKETQYF	TGTGCCAGCAGTGGGCCTGGGACAAAAGAGACCCAGTACTTC	TRBJ2-5	many	.	TRBV6-5
CASSQFGGDEQFF	TGCGCCAGCAGCCAATTTGGTGGCGATGAGCAGTTCTTC	TRBJ2-1	.	.	TRBV4-3
CASSLYPQFF	TGTGCCAGCAGTTTATATCCCCAGTTCTTC	TRBJ2-1	.	.	TRBV27
CASSVTSFNEQFF	TGTGCCAGCAGCGTTACTAGCTTCAATGAGCAGTTCTTC	TRBJ2-1	few	.	TRBV9
CASSLLPSAEQYF	TGTGCCAGCAGCCTCCTCCCCAGCGCCGAGCAGTACTTC	TRBJ2-7	.	.	TRBV11-2
CSVQGLYGYTF	TGCAGCGTTCAGGGACTCTATGGCTACACCTTC	TRBJ1-2	many	.	TRBV29-1
CSCFRGNYEQYF	TGCAGTTGTTTCAGGGGGAATTACGAGCAGTACTTC	TRBJ2-7	.	TRBD1	TRBV20-1
CASSEWRGRTDTQYF	TGTGCCAGCAGTGAATGGAGGGGTCGCACAGATACGCAGTATTTT	TRBJ2-3	few	.	TRBV25-1
CASSPEGPWPQHF	TGTGCCAGCAGCCCAGAAGGACCTTGGCCCCAGCATTTT	TRBJ1-5	.	.	TRBV9
CASSIPSGRDGLNTEAFF	TGTGCCAGCAGCATACCAAGTGGTAGGGACGGGTTGAACACTGAAGCTTTCTTT	TRBJ1-1	many	.	TRBV21-1
CASSYDGQGGNQPQHF	TGTGCCAGCAGTTACGACGGCCAGGGTGGCAATCAGCCCCAGCATTTT	TRBJ1-5	few	.	TRBV6-5
CASSYRDRVVSQETQYF	TGTGCCAGCAGTTACCGGGACAGGGTTGTCTCCCAAGAGACCCAGTACTTC	TRBJ2-5	many	TRBD1	TRBV6-5
CATSDRGVVLNTGELFF	TGTGCCACCAGTGATCGGGGGGTGGTTTTGAACACCGGGGAGCTGTTTTTT	TRBJ2-2	few	TRBD2	TRBV24-1
CASSHLASGNANTGELFF	TGTGCCAGCAGCCATTTGGCTAGCGGGAACGCGAACACCGGGGAGCTGTTTTTT	TRBJ2-2	.	.	TRBV3-2
CAISDATYEQYF	TGTGCCATCTCGGACGCGACCTACGAGCAGTACTTC	TRBJ2-7	many	.	TRBV10-3
CASSPGTSGVTDTQYF	TGTGCCAGCAGCCCAGGGACTAGCGGGGTCACAGATACGCAGTATTTT	TRBJ2-3	many	TRBD2	TRBV7-8
CASITGGPIEQYF	TGTGCCAGCATTACGGGAGGGCCAATCGAGCAGTACTTC	TRBJ2-7	.	TRBD2	TRBV2
CSVDGGQVVRTDTQYF	TGCAGCGTTGACGGTGGACAGGTTGTTAGGACAGATACGCAGTATTTT	TRBJ2-3	many	TRBD1	TRBV29-1
CASSQPHDYEQYF	TGTGCCAGCAGCCAGCCCCATGACTACGAGCAGTACTTC	TRBJ2-7	few	.	TRBV3-1
CASSRRDLTSTDTQYF	TGTGCCAGCAGCCGCCGAGACTTAACTAGCACAGATACGCAGTATTTT	TRBJ2-3	many	.	TRBV6-5
CASSSIPGQAGEQFF	TGTGCCAGCAGTTCGATCCCCGGACAGGCCGGGGAGCAGTTCTTC	TRBJ2-1	.	TRBD1	TRBV27
CASSESTSGGSDTQYF	TGCGCCAGCAGTGAGTCGACTAGCGGGGGTTCAGATACGCAGTATTTT	TRBJ2-3	.	TRBD2	TRBV10-1
CASSIQASGDTQYF	TGTGCCAGTAGTATTCAGGCTAGTGGGGATACGCAGTATTTT	TRBJ2-3	few	.	TRBV19
CASSFPIAKDTQYF	TGTGCCAGCAGCTTCCCTATAGCAAAGGATACGCAGTATTTT	TRBJ2-3	.	.	TRBV5-6
CASSPTLPAITNYGYTF	TGTGCCAGCAGCCCAACCCTGCCGGCCATAACTAACTATGGCTACACCTTC	TRBJ1-2	many	.	TRBV13
CASSLATSSSTDTQYF	TGTGCCAGCAGCTTGGCCACTAGCAGTAGCACAGATACGCAGTATTTT	TRBJ2-3	few	.	TRBV5-6